Listed below are T cell receptor beta chains from one sample, sequenced in a study of technical replicates of blood from a handful of donors. Assay used: immunoSEQ multiplex PCR; TCRdb lists only in-frame clones, some missing. The table includes 75,000 to 90,000 clones, approximately 91% detected once. Source material: T cells isolated from PBMCs. The receptors were gathered from a human donor in good health. The CDR3 runs from the conserved cysteine through the conserved F or W. The D gene is left open where the match is weak. Clone size is not always given. Where it is, it says once, few, many or a class for expanded clones.

CASSTLRQNTEAFF	TGTGCCAGCAGTACCCTAAGACAGAACACTGAAGCTTTCTTT	once	TRBV6-5	.	TRBJ1-1
CASSYSGTGESGYTF	TGCGCCAGCAGCTACTCCGGGACAGGGGAAAGCGGCTACACCTTC	few	TRBV5-1	TRBD1	TRBJ1-2
CASSYSNSFYEQYF	TGTGCCAGCAGTTACTCTAACTCGTTTTACGAGCAGTACTTC	.	TRBV6-5	.	TRBJ2-7
CASSFGGTSAGELFF	TGCGCCAGCAGCTTTGGAGGGACGTCGGCCGGGGAGCTGTTTTTT	.	TRBV5-1	.	TRBJ2-2
CASSGQGSNQPQHF	TGTGCCAGCAGTGGACAGGGGAGCAATCAGCCCCAGCATTTT	.	TRBV6-1	TRBD1	TRBJ1-5
CASSYGRKNQPQHF	TGTGCCAGCAGTTATGGCAGGAAGAATCAGCCCCAGCATTTT	.	TRBV28	.	TRBJ1-5
CSVASGTAGKLFF	TGCAGCGTTGCCTCCGGGACAGCCGGAAAACTGTTTTTT	.	TRBV29-1	TRBD1	TRBJ1-4
CSVPETSGRSYEQYF	TGCAGCGTCCCGGAGACTAGCGGGAGATCCTACGAGCAGTACTTC	.	TRBV29-1	TRBD2	TRBJ2-7
CASSLGLAGGLHEQYF	TGTGCCAGCAGCTTGGGACTAGCGGGAGGGCTCCACGAGCAGTACTTC	.	TRBV5-4	TRBD2	TRBJ2-7
CASSLRGLAEYNEQFF	TGTGCCAGCAGCCTCAGGGGACTAGCAGAATACAATGAGCAGTTCTTC	.	TRBV9	TRBD2	TRBJ2-1
CASSLTGYYEQYF	TGCGCCAGCAGTTTGACAGGTTACTACGAGCAGTACTTC	.	TRBV5-1	.	TRBJ2-7
CASSPLGGADEQYF	TGTGCCAGCAGCCCGCTGGGGGGGGCAGACGAGCAGTACTTC	.	TRBV7-9	.	TRBJ2-7
CASSESRGLANTGELFF	TGCGCCAGCAGTGAGTCCAGGGGGCTAGCGAACACCGGGGAGCTGTTTTTT	.	TRBV10-2	TRBD1	TRBJ2-2
CASSSLPDTGELFF	TGTGCTAGCAGCTCCCTTCCAGATACCGGGGAGCTGTTTTTT	.	TRBV7-7	.	TRBJ2-2
CASSVTDRGHSGNTIYF	TGTGCCAGCAGCGTAACCGACAGGGGCCACTCTGGAAACACCATATATTTT	.	TRBV9	TRBD1	TRBJ1-3
CASSSDRRNEKLFF	TGTGCCAGTAGTTCTGACAGGAGAAATGAAAAACTGTTTTTT	.	TRBV19	.	TRBJ1-4
CASSTGTSGRANTGELFF	TGTGCCAGCAGTACCGGGACTAGCGGGAGGGCGAACACCGGGGAGCTGTTTTTT	.	TRBV5-4	TRBD2	TRBJ2-2
CASRLTGSDTQYF	TGCGCCAGCAGATTGACAGGGTCAGATACGCAGTATTTT	.	TRBV5-1	TRBD1	TRBJ2-3
CASSVTSGLYEQYF	TGTGCCAGTAGTGTGACTAGCGGGCTGTACGAGCAGTACTTC	.	TRBV19	TRBD2	TRBJ2-7
CASSQMTGSNQPQHF	TGTGCCAGCAGCCAAATGACAGGGAGCAATCAGCCCCAGCATTTT	.	TRBV7-6	TRBD1	TRBJ1-5
CASSFNEGTVTEAFF	TGCGCCAGCAGCTTTAATGAGGGTACGGTTACTGAAGCTTTCTTT	.	TRBV5-1	.	TRBJ1-1
CASSSRGSTEAFF	TGCGCCAGCAGCAGCAGGGGAAGTACTGAAGCTTTCTTT	.	TRBV5-1	.	TRBJ1-1
CASSVTSGTYEQYF	TGCGCCAGCAGCGTGACTAGCGGGACCTACGAGCAGTACTTC	.	TRBV5-1	TRBD2	TRBJ2-7
CASSPPGQGAPYNEQFF	TGTGCCAGCAGCCCGCCGGGACAGGGGGCCCCCTACAATGAGCAGTTCTTC	.	TRBV28	TRBD1	TRBJ2-1
CASSLGGLAGYEQFF	TGTGCCAGCAGCTTAGGGGGACTAGCGGGTTATGAGCAGTTCTTC	.	TRBV7-2	TRBD2	TRBJ2-1